Following are 5 T cell receptor beta chains from one sample sequenced in a study of blood T cells in healthy people across ages. A J-beta primer mix and a sample-barcoded 5' primer were used in a second PCR of roughly 6 to 12 cycles. TCRdb used MiXCR to reprocess the 5' RACE reads, holding one entry per CDR3 protein. The sample comprises 1.5 million to 2 million distinct CDR3 sequences, about two fifths of which are singletons, and roughly 23% rests with the top ten. Sequencing input: blood. The receptors come from a human donor in good health.

Notes on this clonotype: Germline and junction disagree at one end, which may indicate a read error. The rearrangement links TRBV5-1 to TRBJ2-3; D perhaps matches TRBD2 (6 bases). The V gene's germline CDR1 is SGHRS and CDR2 YFSETQ. The length of the CDR3 is 14 residues. The CDR3 spells CASKRRGGTGTQYF. CDR3 DNA sequence: TGCGCCAGCAAGCGGCGGGGAGGTACAGGTACGCAGTATTTT.

The V gene is TRBV4-1, the J gene TRBJ2-5; D assignment may be TRBD1 or TRBD2 (5 bases each). Trimming cost V 4 bases and J 3 bases, with 12 bases left between them. CDR1 is MGHRA and CDR2 is YSYEKL in the germline V gene. This CDR3 spans 14 amino acids. The CDR3 region has the DNA TGCGCCAGCAGCCGGGTGGGACCCAAAGAGACCCAGTACTTC. It translates to CASSRVGPKETQYF.

This clonotype was recorded a few times. The chain has TRBV6-2 or TRBV6-3 and TRBJ2-5, with D perhaps TRBD1 or TRBD2 (5 bases each). The CDR3 contains 15 residues. The V gene's germline CDR1 is MNHEY and CDR2 SVGEGT. With 2 bases removed from V and 2 bases from J, the gap between germline ends came to 12 bases. The CDR3 region has the DNA TGTGCCAGCAGTTACCGAGGGGAACTACAAGAGACCCAGTACTTC. Its translation is CASSYRGELQETQYF.

This clonotype was seen more than once but under ten times. The genes are TRBV30 and TRBJ1-6; D unresolved. The CDR3 spans 14 residues. Germline V gene sequence: CDR1 GTSNPN, CDR2 SVGIG (reference sequence). The V end lost 5 bases, the J end lost 0 bases, and 8 bases lay between the germline ends. Here the CDR3 DNA reads TGTGCCTGGGAACCTAGCTCCTATAATTCACCCCTCCACTTT. Encoded protein: CAWEPSSYNSPLHF.

This clonotype was counted a few times. The CDR3 DNA is TGCGCCAGCAGCCAAGATTGGGAGGGGCCCTCTGGGGCCAACGTCCTGACTTTC. Residues: CASSQDWEGPSGANVLTF. The chain combines TRBV4-3 with TRBJ2-6, with TRBD2 matching over 7 bases. CDR1 LGHNA and CDR2 YSLEER come from the germline V gene. The J segment lost 0 bases and the V segment lost 0 bases, leaving 5 bases of the junction unmatched. This CDR3 region has 18 residues.